This T cell receptor beta chain was captured in a study of OX40 agonist ivuxolimab in advanced cancers. Study-level points and caveats: Among the lowest peripheral clonal expansion occurred in 0.1-3.0 mg/kg partial responders. The study did not work out the antigen specificity of the expanded peripheral T cells.

CDR1 and CDR2 (germline): SGHVS, FQNEAQ. The CDR3 is 16 residues long. Trimming removed 1 base from V and 5 bases from J, with 17 bases in between. A note on this clone: Antigen: not known.

Here immunoSEQ multiplex PCR was the method, and the copy in TCRdb shows in-frame clones only, minus some. This repertoire shows some 60,000 clones, about 89% found once; its top ten account for approximately 18%. The sequence derives from an adult with an advanced solid tumor such as melanoma, head and neck, liver or kidney cancer. The chain joins TRBV7-8 to TRBJ1-1; possible D gene TRBD1, 6 bases. The sample consisted of CD4+ or CD8+ T cells sorted from blood, taken in a trial of the OX40 agonist ivuxolimab. The CDR3, as DNA: TGTGCCAGCAGCTTAGAGACCCTGAGGGGGGGGACTGAAGCTTTCTTT. It yields the protein CASSLETLRGGTEAFF.